Shown below are 26 T cell receptor beta chains from a single sample sequenced in a study of cytomegalovirus exposure and HLA in healthy donors. The protocol was immunoSEQ multiplex PCR, while the TCRdb copy is restricted to in-frame clones and leaves out a portion. The table includes about 160,000 clones, around 85% detected once. Material for sequencing was PBMCs. These receptors were taken from a man aged 30 to 39 in good health and CMV-seropositive.

The chain combines TRBV11-2 with TRBJ1-2; D call uncertain. The germline V and J ends were trimmed by 1 base and 0 bases, with 3 bases remaining between them. CDR1 SGHAT and CDR2 FQNNGV come from the germline V gene. The CDR3 sequence is 13 residues long. This CDR3 reads CASSLAANYGYTF. The CDR3 region has the DNA TGTGCCAGCAGCTTAGCAGCTAACTATGGCTACACCTTC.

This chain uses TRBV5-6 with TRBJ2-7; 8 bases fit TRBD2. The CDR3 loop spans 15 amino acids. The V gene's germline CDR1 is SGHDT and CDR2 YYEEEE. V shed 6 bases and J 0 bases; nucleotides not matched to a gene: 8. CDR3 amino acids: CASTFGGGSSYEQYF. The DNA for the CDR3 is TGTGCCAGCACCTTCGGGGGGGGCAGCTCCTACGAGCAGTACTTC.

The genes are TRBV12-2 and TRBJ1-2. TRBV12-2 is reported as a pseudogene. The CDR3 contains 21 residues. The CDR3 reads CASRLGGTNHSVSLTCMGYTF. The CDR3 region has the DNA TGTGCAAGTCGCTTGGGGGGAACGAATCACTCGGTTTCCTTAACATGTATGGGCTACACCTTC.

This clone was seen once. The chain uses TRBV6-1 and TRBJ2-5, with TRBD2 identical over 12 bases. The V gene's germline CDR1 is MNHNS and CDR2 SASEGT. V was clipped by 6 bases and J by 5 bases; unmatched bases: 7. CDR3 length: 15 residues. For the CDR3, the DNA is TGTGCCAGCAGGCGGACTAGCGGGGTAGTGGAGACCCAGTACTTC. It codes for CASRRTSGVVETQYF.

Regarding this clone: Other DNA sequences within the sample encode an identical CDR3. The chain carries TRBV10-1 and TRBJ1-2; 7 bases line up with TRBD1. Trimming at V came to 4 bases and at J to 3 bases, leaving 2 bases not matched to a gene. This CDR3 has 13 residues. Per the germline V gene, CDR1 is WNHNN and CDR2 is SYGVQD (reference sequence). The CDR3 here is CASSGDRDYGYTF. DNA of the CDR3: TGCGCCAGCAGTGGCGACAGGGACTATGGCTACACCTTC.

The chain combines TRBV5-4 with TRBJ1-3; 8 bases align to TRBD1. Germline assignment: CDR1 SGHNT and CDR2 YYREEE (reference sequence). J lost 0 bases, V lost 4 bases, and 12 bases had no gene match. This CDR3 is 18 amino acids long. The CDR3 DNA reads as TGTGCCAGCAGCGATACTATATGGGACAGGTCCTCTGGAAACACCATATATTTT. It specifies CASSDTIWDRSSGNTIYF.

The rearrangement uses TRBV18 and TRBJ2-3, with 8 bases lining up with TRBD1. Germline loops: CDR1 KGHSH, CDR2 LQKENI. J was trimmed by 4 bases and V by 1 base; bases with no gene match: 10. This CDR3 is built from 17 residues. The CDR3 loop reads CASSPRYGQGSADTQYF. The CDR3 DNA reads TGTGCCAGCTCACCACGCTACGGACAGGGCTCCGCAGATACGCAGTATTTT.

This clone was detected once. The rearrangement links TRBV4-1 to TRBJ1-1; D perhaps matches TRBD1 (5 bases). V shed 0 bases and J shed 1 base, with 12 bases lying between them. CDR3 length equals 16 residues. Germline lookup yields CDR1 MGHRA and CDR2 YSYEKL. In nucleotides, the CDR3 is TGCGCCAGCAGCCAAGATGGACATACCCAGAACACTGAAGCTTTCTTT. It yields the protein CASSQDGHTQNTEAFF.

DNA of the CDR3: TGCAGCGCCCAACGGGTAAGCTCCTATAATTCACCCCTCCACTTT. Protein product: CSAQRVSSYNSPLHF. The rearrangement links TRBV29-1 to TRBJ1-6; the D is unclear. The V and J ends lost 7 bases and 0 bases respectively, with 13 bases between them. CDR3 length: 15 amino acids. CDR1 and CDR2 from the germline V gene are SQVTM and ANQGSEA.

The count of this clone is one. The chain has TRBV12-5 and TRBJ1-3; a weak D match, TRBD1 (6 bases). From germline, CDR1 is LGHNT and CDR2 FRNRAP. The CDR3 sequence is 16 residues long. Trimming took 0 bases from V and 3 from J, leaving 12 bases between them. CDR3: CASGLVLTGYGNTIYF. The CDR3 DNA reads TGTGCTAGTGGTTTGGTCCTGACAGGTTATGGAAACACCATATATTTT.

V is TRBV18 and J is TRBJ1-3; possible D gene TRBD1, 5 bases. The CDR3 sequence is 17 residues long. V shed 0 bases and J shed 0 bases, with 12 bases lying between them. Germline V gene data show CDR1 as KGHSH and CDR2 as LQKENI. The CDR3 is CASSPPGAETSGNTIYF. In DNA, the CDR3 is TGTGCCAGCTCACCACCAGGGGCCGAGACCTCTGGAAACACCATATATTTT.

The chain recombines TRBV7-2 with TRBJ1-5, with D possibly TRBD1 on 5 matching bases. In germline, CDR1 is SGHTA, CDR2 FQGNSA. This CDR3 is 16 amino acids long. V dropped 0 bases and J dropped 6 bases, with 15 bases sitting between them. The DNA for the CDR3 is TGTGCCAGCAGCTTAGCCTCTCGGGGGAATGGTCAGCCCCAGCATTTT. Translation: CASSLASRGNGQPQHF.

The chain is built from TRBV16 and TRBJ2-2, with D uncertain. CDR3 length: 14 amino acids. V lost 3 bases to trimming and J lost 4 bases, with 9 bases between them. Germline V lookup: CDR1 KGHSY, CDR2 FQNENV. The CDR3 sequence is CASSQVYSTGELFF. The CDR3 DNA is TGTGCCAGCAGCCAGGTCTATAGCACCGGGGAGCTGTTTTTT. Complete variable domain (other parts from reference TRBV16 and TRBJ2-2): GEEVAQTPKHLVRGEGQKAKLYCAPIKGHSYVFWYQQVLKNEFKFLISFQNENVFDETGMPKERFSAKCLPNSPCSLEIQATKLEDSAVYFCASSQVYSTGELFFGEGSRLTVL.

This clone was seen a handful of times. The V call is TRBV29-1, the J call TRBJ1-1, with 11 bases identical to TRBD1. The J segment lost 4 bases and the V segment lost 6 bases, leaving 4 bases of the junction unmatched. CDR1 and CDR2 (germline): SQVTM, ANQGSEA. This CDR3 has 13 residues. CDR3 amino acids: CSVWTGGFTEAFF. CDR3 in DNA: TGCAGCGTCTGGACAGGGGGCTTCACTGAAGCTTTCTTT.

The rearrangement joins TRBV4-1 to TRBJ2-7; 7 positions match TRBD2. This CDR3 is 14 amino acids long. Germline assignment: CDR1 MGHRA and CDR2 YSYEKL. J lost 10 bases, V lost 4 bases, and 13 bases had no gene match. In nucleotides, the CDR3 is TGCGCCAGCAGCCGGGATGATGCGGGGGACCCCCAGTACTTC. Protein product: CASSRDDAGDPQYF.

The chain employs TRBV6-5 and TRBJ1-1, with a weak D call TRBD1 (5 bases). The V end lost 1 base, the J end lost 2 bases, and 8 bases lay between the germline ends. Germline lookup yields CDR1 MNHEY and CDR2 SVGAGI. The CDR3 extends over 14 amino acids. CDR3 coding DNA: TGTGCCAGCAGTTACTACGGGACTAACACTGAAGCTTTCTTT. Translated, it gives CASSYYGTNTEAFF.

The rearrangement links TRBV7-9 to TRBJ2-3, with TRBD1 matching over 9 bases. The germline CDR1 and CDR2 sequences are SEHNR and FQNEAQ (reference sequence). This CDR3 has 17 amino acids. Germline trimming cut 5 bases from V and 3 bases from J; bases unmatched to any gene: 12. The CDR3 sequence: CASSRRGYRGLTDTQYF. The CDR3, as DNA: TGTGCCAGCAGCCGGAGGGGCTACAGGGGGCTGACAGATACGCAGTATTTT.

The chain is built from TRBV4-3 and TRBJ2-3; D gene uncertain. The V end lost 5 bases, the J end lost 3 bases, and 9 bases lay between the germline ends. Germline V gene data show CDR1 as LGHNA and CDR2 as YSLEER. The CDR3 extends over 13 amino acids. CDR3 sequence reads: CASSNSYTDTQYF. The CDR3 coding sequence is TGCGCCAGCAGCAACAGCTATACAGATACGCAGTATTTT.

The CDR3 nucleotides are TGTGCCTGGGATTCCGGGGGAACCGGGGAGCTGTTTTTT. This sequence encodes CAWDSGGTGELFF. The rearrangement links TRBV30 to TRBJ2-2, with D possibly matching TRBD2 (6 bases). Germline V gives CDR1 GTSNPN, CDR2 SVGIG (reference sequence). The V and J ends lost 5 bases and 5 bases respectively, with 12 bases between them. The CDR3 totals 13 residues.

The chain has TRBV7-3 and TRBJ1-3; TRBD1 matches at 8 bases. The CDR3 contains 16 residues. Germline V lookup: CDR1 SGHTA, CDR2 FQGTGA. Trimming cost V 4 bases and J 1 base; bases outside gene matches: 6. The CDR3 spells CASSSTGASSGNTIYF. In DNA form, the CDR3 reads TGTGCCAGCAGCTCGACAGGGGCCTCTTCTGGAAACACCATATATTTT.

The rearrangement links TRBV4-1 to TRBJ1-5; 7 bases map to TRBD1. After removal of 4 bases from V and 7 bases from J, the junction contained 7 bases not matched to a gene. Germline V gives CDR1 MGHRA, CDR2 YSYEKL. The length of the CDR3 is 14 residues. In DNA, the CDR3 is TGCGCCAGCAGCCCTGACAGGGAGCCGCAGCCCCAGCATTTT. Translated, it gives CASSPDREPQPQHF.

The CDR3 DNA sequence: TGTGCCAGCAGCTCGATTCCTAGGGGGGGGGCCTACAATGAGCAGTTCTTC. It encodes CASSSIPRGGAYNEQFF. The rearrangement joins TRBV9 to TRBJ2-1, with D possibly matching TRBD2 (7 bases). The germline V gene has CDR1 SGDLS and CDR2 YYNGEE. The CDR3 length is 17 residues. Trimming left V 4 bases short and J 2 bases short, with 19 bases between.

This rearrangement joins TRBV10-2 to TRBJ1-5, with 11 nucleotides matching TRBD1. The V and J ends lost 5 bases and 0 bases, in that order; junction bases with no gene match: 18. Germline V CDR1 and CDR2: WSHSY, SAAADI. This CDR3 has 21 amino acids. CDR3 sequence (DNA): TGCGCCAGCAGTCAGAGGGCGGGCCCGGACAGGGGGCCCTATAGCAATCAGCCCCAGCATTTT. This gives the protein CASSQRAGPDRGPYSNQPQHF.

The chain is built from TRBV18 and TRBJ1-1; 9 positions match TRBD1. The ends lost 3 bases at V and 3 bases at J; junction bases unmatched: 5. The germline V gene encodes CDR1 KGHSH and CDR2 LQKENI. The CDR3 totals 15 residues. CDR3 sequence (DNA): TGTGCCAGCTCACCCGTGACAGGGGGGGACACTGAAGCTTTCTTT. It translates to CASSPVTGGDTEAFF.

The sample holds a few counts of this clone. The chain joins TRBV5-1 to TRBJ1-1, with a weak D call TRBD1 (5 bases). CDR3 size: 12 residues. Trimming took off 9 bases at V and 1 base at J, with 10 bases between the two ends. Germline V gene data show CDR1 as SGHRS and CDR2 as YFSETQ. CDR3 in amino acids: CANPDRNTEAFF. CDR3 bases: TGCGCCAACCCCGACAGGAACACTGAAGCTTTCTTT.

V usage is TRBV19 and J usage is TRBJ2-3; a weak D match, TRBD2 (6 bases). Germline CDR1 is LNHDA and CDR2 is SQIVND (reference sequence). The CDR3 is 15 residues long. V gave up 5 bases and J gave up 4 bases, with 16 bases separating them. CDR3 sequence: CASSARASVADTQYF. The DNA for the CDR3 is TGTGCCAGTAGTGCCCGGGCTAGCGTTGCAGATACGCAGTATTTT.